This T cell receptor beta chain came from a study of blood T cells in healthy people across ages. The wider study: Per two T cells, about one barcoded beta molecule was captured through template switching.

A note on this clonotype: Its target is unknown.

The germline V gene encodes CDR1 SGHAT and CDR2 FQNNGV. Trimming removed 6 bases at V and 0 bases at J, with 15 bases between. The CDR3 loop spans 16 amino acids. Using a J-beta primer mix together with a sample-barcoded 5' primer, a second PCR was run for about 6 to 12 cycles. A template-switch adaptor with 12 random nucleotides tagged each cDNA molecule. TCRdb itself ran the 5' RACE reads through MiXCR, one entry per CDR3 protein. The sample consists of 720,000 or so distinct CDR3 sequences, roughly 43% of them appearing once. Study conclusions and caveats: Both naive CD4+ cell counts and diversity were greater in long-lived donors than in aged donors. The donors' CMV status was not determined, possibly confounding changes in expanded clonotypes.

Specimen: blood. V gene TRBV11-2 combines with J gene TRBJ2-1, with D perhaps given as TRBD1 or TRBD2 (5 bases each). This clonotype was sampled from a man at least 80 years old in good health. This CDR3 is CASSTWGRSSYNEQFF. CDR3 in DNA: TGTGCCAGCAGTACCTGGGGACGGAGCTCCTACAATGAGCAGTTCTTC.